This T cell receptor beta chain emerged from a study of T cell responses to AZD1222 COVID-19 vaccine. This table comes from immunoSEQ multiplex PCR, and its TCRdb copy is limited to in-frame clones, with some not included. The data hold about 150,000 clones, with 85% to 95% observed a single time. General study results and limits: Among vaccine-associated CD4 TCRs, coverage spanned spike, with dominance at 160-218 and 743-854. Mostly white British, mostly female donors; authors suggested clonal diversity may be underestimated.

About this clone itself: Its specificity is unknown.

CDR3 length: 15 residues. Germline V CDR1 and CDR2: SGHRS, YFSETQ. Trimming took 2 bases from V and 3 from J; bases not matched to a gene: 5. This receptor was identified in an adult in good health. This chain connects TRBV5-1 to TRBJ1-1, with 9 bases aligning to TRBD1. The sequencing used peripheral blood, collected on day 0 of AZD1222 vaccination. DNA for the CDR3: TGCGCCAGCAGCTTACAGACAGGGGGGGACACTGAAGCTTTCTTT. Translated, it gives CASSLQTGGDTEAFF.